A single count supports the clone carrying this T cell receptor (beta chain). The antigen is not known. This CDR3 is built from 15 residues. Trimming stripped 4 bases from V and 3 bases from J, with 16 bases between. Germline lookup yields CDR1 GTSNPN and CDR2 SVGIG (reference sequence). 60 Vbeta and 13 Jbeta primers were used in PCR. Clones were read by immunoSEQ multiplex PCR, and TCRdb kept only the in-frame ones, dropping some. The data show about 67,000 clones, 65% to 70% seen once. These data come from a study of cytomegalovirus exposure and HLA in healthy donors. Study-level points and caveats: Later genetic work tied a missense DCLRE1C variant to beta-chain V and J trimming. The study recorded 150 to 200 TCR beta chains that were cytomegalovirus-associated. Rates of TCR association differed by HLA locus in a later analysis, with DRB1 highest and HLA-C lowest. Later analysis showed most CMV-associated TCR beta chains appearing HLA-restricted.

The sequence was collected from a woman aged 30 to 39 in good health and CMV-seronegative. Sequenced sample: PBMCs. The chain joins TRBV30 to TRBJ1-5; D gene unclear. The CDR3, as DNA: TGTGCCTGGAAGGTGGGGAGGAATAACAATCAGCCCCAGCATTTT. Its translation: CAWKVGRNNNQPQHF. Filled out from reference TRBV30 and TRBJ1-5, the complete variable domain reads SQTIHQWPATLVQPVGSPLSLECTVEGTSNPNLYWYRQAAGRGLQLLFYSVGIGQISSEVPQNLSASRPQDRQFILSSKKLLLSDSGFYLCAWKVGRNNNQPQHFGDGTRLSIL.